This T cell receptor beta chain stems from a study of identical twins. This clonotype was detected only a few times. TCRdb reprocessed the 5' RACE reads via MiXCR and lists one record per CDR3 protein. The sample has hundreds of thousands of distinct CDR3 sequences; roughly an eighth are singletons. Germline V gene sequence: CDR1 SSHAT, CDR2 FNYEAQ (reference sequence). CDR3 length equals 16 residues. V lost 2 bases and J lost 3, with 15 bases in between. The sample was also reused in another study, on yellow fever vaccine responses in identical twins.

The source material was CD8+ T cells sorted from blood. The J gene is TRBJ2-3, the V gene TRBV7-7; D remains ambiguous. The sequence was obtained from a woman younger than 30 in good health. CDR3 nucleotides: TGTGCCAGCAGCTTACGGGCGGAGTTGGGAACAGATACGCAGTATTTT. Amino acid sequence: CASSLRAELGTDTQYF. The complete variable domain, with remaining parts taken from reference TRBV7-7 and TRBJ2-3, reads GAGVSQSPRYKVTKRGQDVTLRCDPISSHATLYWYQQALGQGPEFLTYFNYEAQPDKSGLPSDRFSAERPEGSISTLTIQRTEQRDSAMYRCASSLRAELGTDTQYFGPGTRLTVL.